There are many counts of the clone carrying this T cell receptor (beta chain). This CDR3 is 15 amino acids long. The V gene's germline CDR1 is DFQATT and CDR2 SNEGSKA (reference sequence). The V and J ends lost 3 bases and 4 bases, in that order; junction bases with no gene match: 9. The sample originates from a study of human T cells and chemical hapten exposure. The overall study: The scalp of each patient received a weekly diphenylcyclopropenone dose for the full roughly 25-week study.

Time point: patch test 2, 6 weeks after DPC sensitization. Noted treatment: therapeutic diphenylcyclopropenone sensitization with weekly scalp DPC. Unique molecular identifiers were attached to individual cDNA molecules within the library. TCRdb itself ran the RACE reads through MiXCR, one entry per CDR3 protein. This repertoire shows some 89,000 distinct CDR3 sequences, roughly 10% found once; its top ten account for 2.5%. The V and J genes are TRBV20-1 and TRBJ2-7, with 10 bases aligning to TRBD2. This clonotype was obtained from a woman aged 25 to 39 with alopecia areata. Some clones in this sample may be carry-over from other donors' samples. This specimen was whole blood, taken in connection with sensitization to the hapten diphenylcyclopropenone (DPC). The CDR3 sequence is CSASVGTSVFYEQYF. CDR3 bases: TGCAGTGCTAGTGTAGGGACTAGCGTTTTTTACGAGCAGTACTTC.